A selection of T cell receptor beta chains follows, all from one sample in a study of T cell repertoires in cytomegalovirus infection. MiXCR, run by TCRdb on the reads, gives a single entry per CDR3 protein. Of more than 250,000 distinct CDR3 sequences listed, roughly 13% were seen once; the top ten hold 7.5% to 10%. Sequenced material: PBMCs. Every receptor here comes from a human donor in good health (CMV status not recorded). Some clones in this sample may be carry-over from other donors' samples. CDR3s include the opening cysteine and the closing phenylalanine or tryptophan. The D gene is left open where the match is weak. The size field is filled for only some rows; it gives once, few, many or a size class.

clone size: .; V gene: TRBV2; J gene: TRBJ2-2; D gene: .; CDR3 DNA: TGTGCCAGCATTTTCGGACCAACCGGGGAGCTGTTTTTT; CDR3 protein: CASIFGPTGELFF
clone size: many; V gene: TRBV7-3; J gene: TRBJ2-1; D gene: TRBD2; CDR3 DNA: TGTGCCAGCAGCGCCACACTAGCGGGAGCCTACAATGAGCAGTTCTTC; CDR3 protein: CASSATLAGAYNEQFF
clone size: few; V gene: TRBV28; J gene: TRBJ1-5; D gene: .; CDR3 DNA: TGTGCCAGCAGTCTACAGGGAACGCTAAGCAATCAGCCCCAGCATTTT; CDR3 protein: CASSLQGTLSNQPQHF
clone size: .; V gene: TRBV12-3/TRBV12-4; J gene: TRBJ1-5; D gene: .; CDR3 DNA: TGTGCCAGCAGTGTGGGGGGTATCAATCAGCCCCAGCATTTT; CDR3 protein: CASSVGGINQPQHF
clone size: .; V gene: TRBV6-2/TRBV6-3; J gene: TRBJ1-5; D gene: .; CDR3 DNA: TGTGCCAGCAGCCCGTTCTATGGGACAAGAACCACTATCCAGCCCCAGCATTTT; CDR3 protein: CASSPFYGTRTTIQPQHF
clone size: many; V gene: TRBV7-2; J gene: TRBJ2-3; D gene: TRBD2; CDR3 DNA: TGTGCCAGCAGCGGGTGGGGTCAGCGGGGTTCAGATACGCAGTATTTT; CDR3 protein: CASSGWGQRGSDTQYF
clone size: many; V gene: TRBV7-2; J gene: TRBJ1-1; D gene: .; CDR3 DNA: TGTGCCAGCAGCTTAACAGGTTGGGGCACTGAAGCTTTCTTT; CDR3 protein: CASSLTGWGTEAFF
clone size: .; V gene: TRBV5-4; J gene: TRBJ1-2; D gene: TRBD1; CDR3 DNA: TGTGCCAGCAGCGCTTATCCGTGGTTGGACGGGACAGTCCCATATGGCTACACCTTC; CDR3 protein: CASSAYPWLDGTVPYGYTF
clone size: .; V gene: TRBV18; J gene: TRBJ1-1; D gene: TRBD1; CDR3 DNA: TGTGCCAGCTCACCAGACAGGGGCGAAATGAACACTGAAGCTTTCTTT; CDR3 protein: CASSPDRGEMNTEAFF
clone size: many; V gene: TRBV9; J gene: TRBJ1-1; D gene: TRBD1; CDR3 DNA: TGTGCCAGCAGCTTGGGACAGACAACTGAAGCTTTCTTT; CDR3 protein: CASSLGQTTEAFF
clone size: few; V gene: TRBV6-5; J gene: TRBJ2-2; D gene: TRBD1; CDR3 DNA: TGTGCCAGCAGACGACAGGGGGAGACCACCGGGGAGCTGTTTTTT; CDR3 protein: CASRRQGETTGELFF
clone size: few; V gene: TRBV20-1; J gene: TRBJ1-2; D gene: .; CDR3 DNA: TGCAGTGCTAGAGATTTGAACCTTGGGGATGGCTACACCTTC; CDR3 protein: CSARDLNLGDGYTF
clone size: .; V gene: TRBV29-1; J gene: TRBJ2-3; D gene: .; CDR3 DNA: TGCAGCGGAAGAGAGAGGGGAGATACGCAGTATTTT; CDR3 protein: CSGRERGDTQYF
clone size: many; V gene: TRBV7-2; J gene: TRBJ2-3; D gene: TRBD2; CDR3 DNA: TGTGCCAGCAGCTTACCGGCGGGAGCAACTAGCACAGATACGCAGTATTTT; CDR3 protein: CASSLPAGATSTDTQYF
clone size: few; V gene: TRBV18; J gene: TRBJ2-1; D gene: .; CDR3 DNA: TGTGCCAGCTCACCCGACTCCTCCTCCTACAATGAGCAGTTCTTC; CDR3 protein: CASSPDSSSYNEQFF
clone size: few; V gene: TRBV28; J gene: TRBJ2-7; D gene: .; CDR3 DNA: TGTGCCAGCAGTTACGACAGGTTGTTTGACGAGCAGTACTTC; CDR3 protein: CASSYDRLFDEQYF
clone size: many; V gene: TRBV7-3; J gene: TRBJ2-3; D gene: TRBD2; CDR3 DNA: TGTGCCAGCAGCCCGACCCCGGGACTAGCGGGAGGGCCCACAGATACGCAGTATTTT; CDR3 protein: CASSPTPGLAGGPTDTQYF
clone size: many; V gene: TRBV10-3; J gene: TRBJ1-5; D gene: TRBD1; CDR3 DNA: TGTGCCATCAGTGAGTCGTCGACAGGGCGCGGAAACCAGCCCCAGCATTTT; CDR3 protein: CAISESSTGRGNQPQHF
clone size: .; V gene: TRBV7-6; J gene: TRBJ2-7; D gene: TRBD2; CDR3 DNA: TGTGCCAGCAGCATTGGACTAGCGTACGACGAGCAGTACTTC; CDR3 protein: CASSIGLAYDEQYF
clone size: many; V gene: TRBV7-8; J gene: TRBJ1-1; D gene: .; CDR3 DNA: TGTGCCAGCAGCTTACCCGGCGGGGGCACTGAAGCTTTCTTT; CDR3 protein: CASSLPGGGTEAFF
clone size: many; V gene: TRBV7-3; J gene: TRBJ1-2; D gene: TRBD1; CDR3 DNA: TGTGCCAGCAGCCCCGAAGGGGGCGGTTTGGACTATGGCTACACCTTC; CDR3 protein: CASSPEGGGLDYGYTF
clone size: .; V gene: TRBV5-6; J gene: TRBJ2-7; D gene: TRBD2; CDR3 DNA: TGTGCCAGCAGCTTGCTCGGGAGGGCCCCCGAGCAGTACTTC; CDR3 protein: CASSLLGRAPEQYF
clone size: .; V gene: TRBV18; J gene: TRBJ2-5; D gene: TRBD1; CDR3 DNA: TGTGCCAGCTCGCAGGACAGGGAAGAGACCCAGTACTTC; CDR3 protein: CASSQDREETQYF
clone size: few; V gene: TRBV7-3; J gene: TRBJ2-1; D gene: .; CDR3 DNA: TGTGCCAGCAGCTTAGAGGGTAGGGCCTACAATGAGCAGTTCTTC; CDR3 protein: CASSLEGRAYNEQFF
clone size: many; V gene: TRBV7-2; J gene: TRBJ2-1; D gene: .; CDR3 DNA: TGTGCCAGCAGCTTAACTAGGGATGAGCAGTTCTTC; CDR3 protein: CASSLTRDEQFF
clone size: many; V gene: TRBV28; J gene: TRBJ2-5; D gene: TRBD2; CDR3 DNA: TGTGCCAGCAGAAAGCCCCCGGGACTAGCGGGACAAGAGACCCAGTACTTC; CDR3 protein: CASRKPPGLAGQETQYF
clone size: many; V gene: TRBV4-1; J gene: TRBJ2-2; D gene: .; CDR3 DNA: TGCGCCAGCAGCCATAAAGTGGCCGGGGAGCTGTTTTTT; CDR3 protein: CASSHKVAGELFF
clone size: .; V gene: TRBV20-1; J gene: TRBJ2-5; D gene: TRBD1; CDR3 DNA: TGCAGTGCTCCGGGACAGGGAGGTCGGGAGACCCAGTACTTC; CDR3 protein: CSAPGQGGRETQYF
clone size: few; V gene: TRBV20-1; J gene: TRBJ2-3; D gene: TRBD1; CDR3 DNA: TGCAGTGCAACGCCGGGACAGGGATCCGATACGCAGTATTTT; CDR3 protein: CSATPGQGSDTQYF
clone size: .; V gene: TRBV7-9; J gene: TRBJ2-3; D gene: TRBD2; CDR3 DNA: TGTGCCAGCAGCTTATTCTTTACGGGTGGACTAGACGAAGATACGCAGTATTTT; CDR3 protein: CASSLFFTGGLDEDTQYF
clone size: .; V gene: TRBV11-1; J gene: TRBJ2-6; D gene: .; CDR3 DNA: TGTGCCAGCAGCTTAGTGTACTCTGGGGCCAACGTCCTGACTTTC; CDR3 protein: CASSLVYSGANVLTF
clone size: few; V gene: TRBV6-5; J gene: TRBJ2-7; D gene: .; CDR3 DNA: TGTGCCAGCAGTCAGGGGGGGGGGGCCGTCTACGAGCAGTACTTC; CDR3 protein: CASSQGGGAVYEQYF
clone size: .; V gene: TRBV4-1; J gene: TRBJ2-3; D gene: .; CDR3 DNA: TGCGCCAGCAGCCAAGATTTCTGGCGCGAGCCGACAGATACGCAGTATTTT; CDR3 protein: CASSQDFWREPTDTQYF
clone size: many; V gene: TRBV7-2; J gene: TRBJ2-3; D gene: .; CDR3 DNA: TGTGCCAGCAGCTTAGGGCATTTGGATACGCAGTATTTT; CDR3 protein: CASSLGHLDTQYF
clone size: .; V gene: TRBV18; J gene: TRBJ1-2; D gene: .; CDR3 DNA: TGTGCCAGCTCACCACGGGGACTGCCTAACTATGGCTACACCTTC; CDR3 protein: CASSPRGLPNYGYTF
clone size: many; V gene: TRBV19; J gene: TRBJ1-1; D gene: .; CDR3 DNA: TGTGCCAGTAGTCGAACAGGGTTTGGGACTGAAGCTTTCTTT; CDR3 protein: CASSRTGFGTEAFF
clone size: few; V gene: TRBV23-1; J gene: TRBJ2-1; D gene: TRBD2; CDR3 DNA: TGCGCCAGCAGTCAATCCTTTGGACTAGAAAACTACAATGAGCAGTTCTTC; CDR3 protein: CASSQSFGLENYNEQFF
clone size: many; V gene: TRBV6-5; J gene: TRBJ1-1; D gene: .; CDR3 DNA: TGTGCCAGCAGTTACAGGGGGGAGCCCGAAGCTTTCTTT; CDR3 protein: CASSYRGEPEAFF
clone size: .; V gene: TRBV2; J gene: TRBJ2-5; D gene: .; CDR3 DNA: TGTGCCAGCAGTGGGGCTAGGAGCGGGCGAGAGACCCAGTACTTC; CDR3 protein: CASSGARSGRETQYF
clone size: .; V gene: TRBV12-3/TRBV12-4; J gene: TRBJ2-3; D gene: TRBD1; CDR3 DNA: TGTGCCAGCAGTCATCGGGACAGGGGCACAGATACGCAGTATTTT; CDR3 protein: CASSHRDRGTDTQYF
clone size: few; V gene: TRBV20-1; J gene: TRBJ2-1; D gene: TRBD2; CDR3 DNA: TGCAGTGCCAACGACAGGGCGGGACTAGCGGGCGGCCACTTGCTTTTAATGAAAGAGCAGTTCTTC; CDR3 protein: CSANDRAGLAGGHLLLMKEQFF
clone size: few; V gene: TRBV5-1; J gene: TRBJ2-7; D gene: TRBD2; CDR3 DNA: TGCGCCAGCAGCTTGGAAGCGGGGGTGATATCCTACGAGCAGTACTTC; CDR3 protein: CASSLEAGVISYEQYF
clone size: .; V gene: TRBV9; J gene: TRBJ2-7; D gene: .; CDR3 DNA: TGTGCCAGCAGCGTAGCTGGGAAAGACTACGAGCAGTACTTC; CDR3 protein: CASSVAGKDYEQYF
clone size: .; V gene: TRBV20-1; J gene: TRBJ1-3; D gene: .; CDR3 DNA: TGCAGTGCTAGCAGGGCATCTGGAAACACCATATATTTT; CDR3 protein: CSASRASGNTIYF
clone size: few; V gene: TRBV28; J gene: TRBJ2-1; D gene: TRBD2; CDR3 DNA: TGTGCCAGCAGTTTATCTTCTAGCGGGAGGAATGAGCAGTTCTTC; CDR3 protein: CASSLSSSGRNEQFF
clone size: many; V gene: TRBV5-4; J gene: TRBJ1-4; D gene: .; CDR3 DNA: TGTGCCAGCAGCCTCCGCCTGGGGACAACAACTAATGAAAAACTGTTTTTT; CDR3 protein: CASSLRLGTTTNEKLFF
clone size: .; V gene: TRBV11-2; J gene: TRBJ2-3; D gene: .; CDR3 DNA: TGTGCCAGCAGCTTTCGCAGGGGCACAGATACGCAGTATTTT; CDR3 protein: CASSFRRGTDTQYF
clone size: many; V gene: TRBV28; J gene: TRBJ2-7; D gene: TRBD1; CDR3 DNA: TGTGCCAGCAGTCAAGTGACAGGGAGCACCTACGAGCAGTACTTC; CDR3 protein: CASSQVTGSTYEQYF
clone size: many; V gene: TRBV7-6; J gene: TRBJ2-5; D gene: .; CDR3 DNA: TGTGCCAGCAGCCCCGGTGGAGGGTGCGAGACCCAGTACTTC; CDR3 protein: CASSPGGGCETQYF
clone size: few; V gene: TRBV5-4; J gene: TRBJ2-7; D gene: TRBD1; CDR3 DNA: TGTGCCAGCAGCCCGGCGGGACAGGGGAGAAACGAGCAGTACTTC; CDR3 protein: CASSPAGQGRNEQYF
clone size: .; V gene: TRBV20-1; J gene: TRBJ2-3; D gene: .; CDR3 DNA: TGCAGTGCTAGAGAACCCCAGCGGTCCACAGATACGCAGTATTTT; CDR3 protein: CSAREPQRSTDTQYF
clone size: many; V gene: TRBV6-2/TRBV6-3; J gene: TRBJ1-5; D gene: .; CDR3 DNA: TGTGCCAGCACCTCCGCTAGGGAACAGCCCCAGCATTTT; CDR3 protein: CASTSAREQPQHF